These T cell receptor beta chains were read from a single sample in a study of low-dose radiotherapy and immunotherapy resistance in tumors. TCRdb analysed the reads with MiXCR anew, one entry per CDR3 protein. There are tens of thousands of distinct CDR3 sequences in the sample; around 30% occur only once, and over 8.5% lies in the top ten. The source material was PBMCs, sampled before treatment. The source is a female donor with ovarian cancer. Both conserved end residues are part of each CDR3. The D gene is left open where the match is weak. Size values are once, few and many counts, or a class for expanded clones, and some rows have none.

D gene | J gene | clone size | V gene | CDR3 DNA | CDR3 protein
TRBD1 | TRBJ1-2 | once | TRBV28 | TGTGCCAGCACTCCACCCGCGGGACAGGGGGCCTTCACCTTC | CASTPPAGQGAFTF
. | TRBJ1-5 | many | TRBV6-1 | TGTGCCAGCAGTGAAACAAGACAGGCCCATAGCAATCAGCCCCAGCATTTT | CASSETRQAHSNQPQHF
. | TRBJ2-2 | many | TRBV3-1 | TGTGCCAGCAGCCGGGTCCGCGGCACCGGGGAGCTGTTTTTT | CASSRVRGTGELFF
. | TRBJ2-7 | . | TRBV27 | TGTGCCAGCAAGGATTATTCTAGGGGGGAGCAGTACTTC | CASKDYSRGEQYF
. | TRBJ2-2 | many | TRBV7-9 | TGTGCCAGCAGCTTAGTTGGACTGCGCACCGGGGAGCTGTTTTTT | CASSLVGLRTGELFF
. | TRBJ2-2 | few | TRBV28 | TGTGCCAGCAGTTCCCAATCCCTCACAAGGACTACGAACACCGGGGAGCTGTTTTTT | CASSSQSLTRTTNTGELFF
. | TRBJ1-1 | once | TRBV19 | TGTGCCAGTGGACGCGTCATGAACACTGAAGCTTTCTTT | CASGRVMNTEAFF
TRBD2 | TRBJ2-1 | medium-sized | TRBV5-1 | TGCGCCAGTACTATGACTAGCGGGGCTTCGAATGAGCAGTTCTTC | CASTMTSGASNEQFF
. | TRBJ2-5 | few | TRBV5-6 | TGTGCCAGCAACTTCGGCAGGCGAGAGACCCAGTACTTC | CASNFGRRETQYF
. | TRBJ2-7 | many | TRBV28 | TGTGCCAGCAGCCCCCAGATCTATGGGGAGCAGTACTTC | CASSPQIYGEQYF
. | TRBJ2-1 | . | TRBV10-3 | TGTGCCATCAGTGAGTCTGAGGGAGGTCTTGGGAATGAGCAGTTCTTC | CAISESEGGLGNEQFF
. | TRBJ2-7 | many | TRBV7-3 | TGTGCCAGCAGCTGGGGGGGACAGACGGGCGAGCAGTACTTC | CASSWGGQTGEQYF
. | TRBJ1-1 | . | TRBV20-1 | TGCAGTGCTAGTAATCCACAGCTGAACACTGAAGCTTTCTTT | CSASNPQLNTEAFF
TRBD2 | TRBJ2-1 | many | TRBV4-3 | TGCGCCAGCAGCCAAGATCGAGGCCTTACTAGCGGGCAGCAGTTCTTC | CASSQDRGLTSGQQFF
. | TRBJ2-7 | . | TRBV3-1 | TGTGCCAGCAGCCCGCCGGGAGTACGTGGGGAGCAGTACTTC | CASSPPGVRGEQYF
. | TRBJ1-2 | . | TRBV7-2 | TGTGCCAGCAGCTTAAGGGCTGCCCCATATGGCTACACCTTC | CASSLRAAPYGYTF
TRBD2 | TRBJ2-1 | many | TRBV7-8 | TGTGCCAGCAGCTCATATAGCGGGGGGGCCCCCAATGAGCAGTTCTTC | CASSSYSGGAPNEQFF
TRBD1 | TRBJ2-7 | . | TRBV28 | TGTGCCAGCAGTGGACAGGGTATCGCCTACGAGCAGTACTTC | CASSGQGIAYEQYF
TRBD2 | TRBJ2-1 | few | TRBV5-1 | TGCGCCAGCATTGCTAGCGGGGTGAACAATGAGCAGTTCTTC | CASIASGVNNEQFF
TRBD2 | TRBJ2-7 | many | TRBV30 | TGTGCCTGGGGGGCACTAGCGGGTGCCTCCTACGAGCAGTACTTC | CAWGALAGASYEQYF
TRBD1 | TRBJ1-2 | . | TRBV27 | TGTGCCACCAGTGACCCGCTGGCCAGGGGGCGTCCCCTTTATGGCTACACCTTC | CATSDPLARGRPLYGYTF
. | TRBJ2-7 | . | TRBV28 | TGTGCCAGCAATACGGGACGGTCCTACGAGCAGTACTTC | CASNTGRSYEQYF
TRBD1 | TRBJ1-1 | many | TRBV7-9 | TGTGCCAGCAGCTTCTCAGGACAGGGGAAGGCTTTCTTT | CASSFSGQGKAFF
. | TRBJ2-1 | many | TRBV2 | TGTGCCAGCAGCAGTCCCCCGGGTGAGCAGTTCTTC | CASSSPPGEQFF
. | TRBJ1-2 | many | TRBV29-1 | TGCAGCGTTGAAGATTGGGCAGGAACCCGCTATGGCTACACCTTC | CSVEDWAGTRYGYTF
. | TRBJ1-2 | many | TRBV4-3 | TGCGCCAGCAGCCAAGAATTGACAGGCGCCTATGGCTACACCTTC | CASSQELTGAYGYTF
TRBD1 | TRBJ2-2 | many | TRBV2 | TGTGCCAGCAGACTAGACAGGGGGCTTACCGGGGAGCTGTTTTTT | CASRLDRGLTGELFF
TRBD1 | TRBJ2-2 | few | TRBV6-5 | TGTGCCAGCAGTCCCTCGACAGGGCACACCGGGGAGCTGTTTTTT | CASSPSTGHTGELFF
. | TRBJ1-1 | medium-sized | TRBV2 | TGTGCCAGCATGGAGGCCTACACTGAAGCTTTCTTT | CASMEAYTEAFF
. | TRBJ2-7 | . | TRBV5-1 | TGCGCCAGCAGCTTGGGCGACAGGCCCCCCTACGAGCAGTACTTC | CASSLGDRPPYEQYF
. | TRBJ1-5 | many | TRBV2 | TGTGCCAGCAAACTGGAGGGCAATCAGCCCCAGCATTTT | CASKLEGNQPQHF
TRBD1 | TRBJ2-7 | many | TRBV10-3 | TGTGCCATCAGGAAGGACAGGAGTTCCTACGAGCAGTACTTC | CAIRKDRSSYEQYF
. | TRBJ2-1 | . | TRBV5-6 | TGTGCCAGCAGTTTGGACGCTCGGACAGGGAGGGACAATGAGCAGTTCTTC | CASSLDARTGRDNEQFF
. | TRBJ2-1 | many | TRBV2 | TGTGCCAGCAGTGGACAGATAGATGAGCAGTTCTTC | CASSGQIDEQFF
. | TRBJ1-1 | . | TRBV6-5 | TGTGCCAGCACCCTGATGGCCGGGGACACTGAAGCTTTCTTT | CASTLMAGDTEAFF
TRBD2 | TRBJ2-2 | many | TRBV6-6 | TGTGCCAGCACCAGGACTAGCGGGAGGGCCTCGGACAGCGGGGAGCTGTTTTTT | CASTRTSGRASDSGELFF
TRBD2 | TRBJ2-7 | . | TRBV9 | TGTGCCAGCAACCGCGGGGGGGGCCCGTCCTACGAGCAGTACTTC | CASNRGGGPSYEQYF
TRBD2 | TRBJ2-1 | many | TRBV5-1 | TGCGCCAGCAGCTTGGCCGGGGGGTTCATCAATGAGCAGTTCTTC | CASSLAGGFINEQFF
. | TRBJ2-1 | few | TRBV9 | TGTGCCAGCAGCGTAGTGGAGGGGGGCGTGCTCGATGAGCAGTTCTTC | CASSVVEGGVLDEQFF
TRBD2 | TRBJ2-3 | many | TRBV7-2 | TGTGCCAGCAGCCAGTCGGCGGGAGTCACGACAGATACGCAGTATTTT | CASSQSAGVTTDTQYF
TRBD1 | TRBJ1-1 | large | TRBV7-9 | TGTGCCAGCAGCTTCACAAATGGACAGGGTGAAGCTTTCTTT | CASSFTNGQGEAFF
. | TRBJ1-3 | many | TRBV12-3/TRBV12-4 | TGTGCCAGTTCCCCAAGGGTCTCTGGAAACACCATATATTTT | CASSPRVSGNTIYF
TRBD2 | TRBJ2-3 | many | TRBV6-2/TRBV6-3 | TGTGCCAGCAGCTTAACTAGCGAACACACAGATACGCAGTATTTT | CASSLTSEHTDTQYF
TRBD1 | TRBJ2-1 | . | TRBV2 | TGTGCCATAGGACAGGGGGGAAATGAGCAGTTCTTC | CAIGQGGNEQFF
TRBD2 | TRBJ2-7 | . | TRBV6-2/TRBV6-3 | TGTGCCAGCACCTCGAAGGGGGGGGGGACTAGCGGCTACGAGCAGTACTTC | CASTSKGGGTSGYEQYF
. | TRBJ2-2 | few | TRBV7-2 | TGTGCCAGCAGCTTAGTTGTCCGGGGCACCGGGGAGCTGTTTTTT | CASSLVVRGTGELFF
. | TRBJ2-5 | many | TRBV7-9 | TGTGCCAGCAGCGCAAACCGGGAGACCCAGTACTTC | CASSANRETQYF
. | TRBJ1-5 | . | TRBV5-1 | TGCGCCAGCAGCTTGGAAGGGTATACCAATCAGCCCCAGCATTTT | CASSLEGYTNQPQHF
. | TRBJ2-7 | . | TRBV6-7 | TGTGCCAGCAGTTACGATGGAGTCCCCTACTACGAGCAGTACTTC | CASSYDGVPYYEQYF
TRBD2 | TRBJ2-7 | . | TRBV18 | TGTGCCAGCTCGACCCTAGCGGAGGGATCAACCGGATACGAGCAGTACTTC | CASSTLAEGSTGYEQYF
TRBD1 | TRBJ2-5 | many | TRBV6-2/TRBV6-3 | TGTGCCAGCAGTTCGGGACCCCGGGACAGTGGTCCGCAAGAGACCCAGTACTTC | CASSSGPRDSGPQETQYF
. | TRBJ1-6 | once | TRBV28 | TGTGCCAGTCTAGAACAGAATTCACCCCTCCACTTT | CASLEQNSPLHF
. | TRBJ2-5 | many | TRBV6-2/TRBV6-3 | TGTGCCAGCGGGGACGGGTTGGGGGCCCAGTACTTC | CASGDGLGAQYF
TRBD2 | TRBJ2-1 | . | TRBV3-1 | TGTGCCAGCAGCCAAGTTAGCGGGGGGGCGGCGAATGAGCAGTTCTTC | CASSQVSGGAANEQFF
. | TRBJ2-7 | many | TRBV3-1 | TGTGCCAGCAGCCAAGACAGCGGGGTTAACGGACAGGGCGTCTACGAGCAGTACTTC | CASSQDSGVNGQGVYEQYF